This T cell receptor beta chain was observed in a study of T cell repertoires in cytomegalovirus infection. Study context: Public TCR beta signatures were indicative of both CMV infection and a matching HLA type. General observations from the study: Carriers of CMV plus the relevant HLA were identified by cumulative public TCR beta family frequency.

TCRdb ran MiXCR on the reads and lists one entry per CDR3 protein. The sample has approximately 910,000 distinct CDR3 sequences; roughly 30% are singletons. In its sample, this clonotype was seen a few times. Its antigen is unidentified. The CDR3 is made up of 15 amino acids. Unmatched junction bases numbered 4, after V lost 1 base and J lost 4 bases. Germline CDR1 and CDR2: SGHVS and FNYEAQ. This clonotype originated in a human donor in good health (CMV status not recorded). Some clones in this sample may be carry-over from other donors' samples. The chain carries TRBV7-6 and TRBJ2-5; 9 positions agree with TRBD1. The material sequenced was cultured CD8+ T cells from PBMCs, taken from culture after CMV antigen stimulation. CDR3 sequence reads: CASSLGNRGPETQYF. The CDR3 region has the DNA TGTGCCAGCAGCTTAGGAAACAGGGGGCCAGAGACCCAGTACTTC.